Listed here are 21 T cell receptor beta chains from one sample, sequenced in a study of T cell responses to AZD1222 COVID-19 vaccine. Generated by immunoSEQ multiplex PCR, the TCRdb table keeps only in-frame clones and is missing some. Of about 78,000 clones in the sample, 90% were seen once. Here the sequenced sample was peripheral blood, taken 28 days after the second AZD1222 dose. The source of these receptors is an adult who received the AZD1222 COVID-19 vaccine.

The gene calls are TRBV9 and TRBJ2-7, with no clear D. This CDR3 is built from 14 residues. Trimming pared 0 bases from V and 0 bases from J, leaving 7 bases between. CDR1 is SGDLS, CDR2 YYNGEE, per germline. CDR3 protein: CASSVEYNSYEQYF. CDR3 DNA sequence: TGTGCCAGCAGCGTAGAGTACAACTCCTACGAGCAGTACTTC.

The chain couples TRBV3-1 (or the pseudogene TRBV3-2) to TRBJ1-1, with D tentatively TRBD1 (6 bases). V lost 4 bases to trimming and J lost 6 bases, with 15 bases between them. Germline lookup yields CDR1 LGHDT and CDR2 YNNKEL (reference sequence). The CDR3 has 14 amino acids. The CDR3 DNA sequence: TGTGCCAGCAGCCCGGGTAGGGACATCTCTGAAGCTTTCTTT. Protein product: CASSPGRDISEAFF.

The chain is built from TRBV5-5 and TRBJ2-3; D is uncertain. The CDR3 covers 15 residues. V was pared by 0 bases and J by 1 base, with 9 bases between. Germline V gives CDR1 SGHKS, CDR2 YYEKEE (reference sequence). The CDR3 region is CASSLADGGTDTQYF. CDR3 bases: TGTGCCAGCAGCTTGGCCGACGGCGGCACAGATACGCAGTATTTT.

This chain's CDR3 is CASSLGRGGNEQFF. CDR3 nucleotides: TGTGCCAGTTCCCTCGGGAGGGGCGGAAATGAGCAGTTCTTC. The V gene is TRBV19, the J gene TRBJ2-1; 8 nucleotides match TRBD2. J gave up 7 bases and V 8 bases, and 10 bases lay outside the gene matches. Per germline, CDR1 LNHDA and CDR2 SQIVND (reference sequence). This CDR3 spans 14 amino acids.

The CDR3 sequence is CATSDPRGLGTGELFF. CDR3 bases: TGTGCCACCAGTGACCCCCGAGGCCTAGGCACCGGGGAGCTGTTTTTT. The V call is TRBV24-1, the J call TRBJ2-2; D is unresolved. Trimming took 4 bases from V and 4 from J, leaving 15 bases between them. The CDR3 extends over 16 amino acids. CDR1 is KGHDR and CDR2 is SFDVKD in the germline V gene.

The V gene is TRBV9, the J gene TRBJ2-1, with TRBD2 matching over 10 bases. Germline CDR1 SGDLS, CDR2 YYNGEE. This CDR3 region has 14 residues. The ends lost 2 bases at V and 9 bases at J; junction bases unmatched: 5. CDR3 nucleotides: TGTGCCAGCAGCGTTGCCGGGACTAGCGTTGAGCAGTTCTTC. As protein: CASSVAGTSVEQFF.

This rearrangement joins TRBV5-1 to TRBJ2-5; possibly TRBD2 for D (7 bases). Germline V gives CDR1 SGHRS, CDR2 YFSETQ. Deletions cut 0 bases from V and 4 bases from J, with 16 bases between. CDR3 length equals 16 residues. CDR3 sequence: CASSLDPSGGGETQYF. CDR3 nucleotides: TGCGCCAGCAGCTTGGACCCTAGCGGAGGGGGAGAGACCCAGTACTTC.

The chain joins TRBV5-8 to TRBJ2-3; D ambiguous. The CDR3 totals 14 residues. The germline V and J ends were trimmed by 0 bases and 1 base, with 6 bases remaining between them. Germline lookup yields CDR1 SGHTS and CDR2 YDEGEE. The CDR3 spells CASSLGLGTDTQYF. In DNA form, the CDR3 reads TGTGCCAGCAGCTTGGGGCTAGGCACAGATACGCAGTATTTT.

J is TRBJ1-4 and V is TRBV5-1; D gene unclear. This CDR3 has 15 residues. Germline-derived CDR1 and CDR2 are SGHRS and YFSETQ. The V and J ends lost 2 bases and 0 bases respectively, with 8 bases between them. CDR3 sequence: CASSLPSTTNEKLFF. The CDR3 coding sequence is TGCGCCAGCAGCTTACCCTCCACAACTAATGAAAAACTGTTTTTT. The variable domain in full, with the rest retrieved from reference TRBV5-1 and TRBJ1-4, is KAGVTQTPRYLIKTRGQQVTLSCSPISGHRSVSWYQQTPGQGLQFLFEYFSETQRNKGNFPGRFSGRQFSNSRSEMNVSTLELGDSALYLCASSLPSTTNEKLFFGSGTQLSVL.

V and J are TRBV12-5 and TRBJ2-7, with TRBD1 matching over 9 bases. J lost 3 bases, V lost 5 bases, and 2 bases had no gene match. The CDR3 consists of 13 residues. CDR1 and CDR2 (germline): LGHNT, FRNRAP. The CDR3 region has the DNA TGTGCTAGTGGTCGGGACAGGGACTACGAGCAGTACTTC. Translated: CASGRDRDYEQYF.

J is TRBJ2-7 and V is TRBV12-3 or TRBV12-4; D possibly corresponds to TRBD2 (6 bases). V lost 7 bases to trimming and J lost 2 bases, with 12 bases between them. The CDR3 totals 13 residues. The CDR3 DNA reads as TGTGCCAGCACGACGGGGGTAACCTACGAGCAGTACTTC. This encodes CASTTGVTYEQYF.

This clone was recorded only once. This chain links TRBV18 with TRBJ1-5; 8 bases are a match to TRBD1. Per the germline V gene, CDR1 is KGHSH and CDR2 is LQKENI. The CDR3 loop spans 15 amino acids. V shed 6 bases, J shed 3 bases, and the junction held 7 bases outside the gene matches. The CDR3 loop is CASSAGTGLNQPQHF. The DNA for the CDR3 is TGTGCCAGCTCCGCCGGGACAGGTCTCAATCAGCCCCAGCATTTT.

V gene TRBV6-5 combines with J gene TRBJ2-5, with D hard to call. The germline V and J ends were trimmed by 8 bases and 4 bases, with 14 bases remaining between them. The CDR3 sequence is 13 residues long. The germline CDR1 and CDR2 sequences are MNHEY and SVGAGI. The CDR3 nucleotides read TGTGCCAGCGTCCCATTAAGTGTAGAGACCCAGTACTTC. Its protein is CASVPLSVETQYF.

V is TRBV3-1 (or the pseudogene TRBV3-2) and J is TRBJ2-7; 10 nucleotides agree with TRBD1. The CDR3 is 15 residues long. Germline loops: CDR1 LGHDT, CDR2 YNNKEL (reference sequence). Germline trimming cut 4 bases from V and 0 bases from J; bases unmatched to any gene: 3. CDR3 amino acids: CASSRGTGVSYEQYF. The CDR3 DNA reads as TGTGCCAGCAGCCGAGGGACAGGGGTCTCCTACGAGCAGTACTTC.

A few counts support this clone. This rearrangement joins TRBV7-8 to TRBJ1-1, with a possible D match to TRBD1 (5 bases). Germline V lookup: CDR1 SGHVS, CDR2 FQNEAQ. This CDR3 region has 14 residues. V lost 7 bases, J lost 10 bases, and 22 bases lay in between. The CDR3 loop is CASNLGAGTGAAFF. In DNA form, the CDR3 reads TGTGCCAGCAACCTCGGGGCGGGGACGGGAGCAGCTTTCTTT.

The chain recombines TRBV11-2 with TRBJ1-2, with TRBD1 identical over 9 bases. Germline V gene sequence: CDR1 SGHAT, CDR2 FQNNGV. The CDR3 runs 14 residues. Unmatched junction bases numbered 7, after V lost 3 bases and J lost 8 bases. The CDR3 bases are TGTGCCAGCAGCTTCCAACAGGGGGCGAGAGGCTACACCTTC. Residues: CASSFQQGARGYTF.

The CDR3 DNA reads TGTGCCAGCACCCGAGAAAGGGAATCCGAGCAGTACTTC. The encoded protein is CASTRERESEQYF. The V gene is TRBV7-8, the J gene TRBJ2-7, with D uncertain. Trimming took off 7 bases at V and 6 bases at J, with 16 bases between the two ends. This CDR3 is 13 amino acids long. The germline gives CDR1 SGHVS, CDR2 FQNEAQ.

This clone was seen only once. V usage is TRBV5-1 and J usage is TRBJ1-5; weak D call: TRBD1 (5 bases). The ends were cut back, 3 bases at V and 7 bases at J, with 11 bases in the middle. Per germline, CDR1 SGHRS and CDR2 YFSETQ. CDR3 length equals 13 residues. CDR3 amino acids: CASSYGEGQPQHF. CDR3 sequence (DNA): TGCGCCAGCAGCTACGGGGAGGGGCAGCCCCAGCATTTT.

This chain links TRBV5-1 with TRBJ1-1; D possibly corresponds to TRBD1 (6 bases). Per the germline V gene, CDR1 is SGHRS and CDR2 is YFSETQ. The CDR3 spans 13 residues. The V gene lost 3 bases and the J gene lost 5 bases, with 11 bases spanning the gap. The DNA of the CDR3 is TGCGCCAGCAGCTCGGAGCAGGGGACTGAAGCTTTCTTT. It specifies CASSSEQGTEAFF.

The rearrangement joins TRBV21-1 to TRBJ2-5. TRBV21-1 is tagged as a pseudogene. The CDR3 covers 13 residues. This CDR3 reads CASRGRVQETQYF. In DNA, the CDR3 is TGTGCCAGCCGTGGACGCGTCCAAGAGACCCAGTACTTC.

The rearrangement links TRBV10-3 to TRBJ1-2; a possible D gene is TRBD1 (5 bases). The V gene lost 4 bases and the J gene lost 7 bases, with 13 bases spanning the gap. This CDR3 has 13 residues. Germline-derived CDR1 and CDR2 are ENHRY and SYGVKD. The CDR3, as DNA: TGTGCCATCAGTGGGGACCCAAGAGGTGGCTACACCTTC. Translating it yields CAISGDPRGGYTF.